This T cell receptor (beta chain) is drawn from a study of T cells expressing NK-cell markers. The CDR3 has 16 amino acids. Germline lookup yields CDR1 SGDLS and CDR2 YYNGEE. Following a re-call of the 5' RACE reads, TCRdb has one entry per CDR3 protein and lacks DNA. The repertoire table contains 90,000 to 130,000 distinct CDR3 sequences. The source material was blood T cells: a sorted CD56 or NKG2C T cell subset, CD4+ or CD8+ T cells, or bulk PBMC T cells (not recorded which). The clonotype originates from a woman aged 18 to 75 in good health. This rearrangement joins TRBV9 to TRBJ2-1; TCRdb lists TRBD2, though no DNA is available to test this call. This CDR3 reads CASSVEAGGPYNEQFF.